This T cell receptor beta chain was found in a study of blood T cell repertoires in COVID-19. On the study more broadly: Samples representing acute and convalescent COVID-19 were sourced from the United States, Italy and Spain. Sources were T cells, B-cell-depleted T cells, or PBMCs; the material itself was cDNA or gDNA.

Patients at the Seattle site were enrolled during active infection and followed longitudinally. Sequenced by immunoSEQ multiplex PCR; TCRdb stores in-frame clones only, minus some. This table has some 270,000 clones, around 85% appearing once. This receptor was taken from a human donor with COVID-19, enrolled during active disease. The donor label of this sample is uncertain. The sequenced material came from peripheral blood.

The CDR3 region has the DNA TGTGCCAGCTCACCACCGTACGGGAGGGTGACAGATACGCAGTATTTT. Protein product: CASSPPYGRVTDTQYF. This chain joins TRBV18 and TRBJ2-3; 8 bases line up with TRBD2. The CDR3 consists of 16 residues. Germline loops: CDR1 KGHSH, CDR2 LQKENI. With V trimmed by 0 bases and J by 3 bases, 5 bases remained unmatched.